This T cell receptor beta chain appears in the sequencing data of a study of beta chain features in type 1 diabetes. Study-wide results and limits: Researchers report that Type 1 diabetes patients had moderately but significantly shorter TCRB CDR3s across all four CD4+ subsets.

Staining for CD45RO/CCR7/CD25/CD127/CD95/CD27 allowed sorting of CD4+ naive, central memory, regulatory and stem cell-like memory cells. Germline CDR1 and CDR2: SEHNR and FQNEAQ (reference sequence). CDR3 length equals 12 residues. This clone appeared a few times. The antigen remains undetermined. Germline is not matched at one junction end, which may reflect a read error. All of the isolated RNA was reverse transcribed, so expressed TCRB transcripts were sequenced. Data came from immunoSEQ multiplex PCR; TCRdb stores just in-frame clones and leaves some out. The sample has a few hundred thousand clones, approximately 15% seen once; the top ten hold about 0.016%.

The chain uses TRBV7-9 and TRBJ2-3; D remains unclear. The source of this sequence is a man under 40 with type 1 diabetes. Sequencing used naive CD4+ T cells from blood. DNA for the CDR3: TGTGCCAGCAGCTTCCAGGTAGATTCGCAGTATTTT. Encoded protein: CASSFQVDSQYF. Filled out from reference TRBV7-9 and TRBJ2-3, the complete variable domain reads DTGVSQNPRHKITKRGQNVTFRCDPISEHNRLYWYRQTLGQGPEFLTYFQNEAQLEKSRLLSDRFSAERPKGSFSTLEIQRTEQGDSAMYLCASSFQVDSQYFGPGTRLTVL.